This T cell receptor (beta chain) was recovered during a study of shared clonotypes between healthy human individuals (dated by TCRdb to about 2020). About the investigation overall: The cohort included three men and a couple of women between 18 and 49 years of age. Blood TCR repertoires of about 5 healthy adults were deeply sequenced to estimate repertoire size and the extent of clonotype sharing between individuals. For each donor, CD4 naive and CD4 memory were each given three plates, CD8 naive was given two plates, and CD8 memory was given one plate. Leukapheresis yielded between about 0.8 and 8.9 billion PBMCs per donor. To increase sequencing depth and limit assay-specific biases, different laboratories used diverse techniques to prepare libraries and sequence TCR repertoires.

Using the deep immunoSEQ assay, multiplex PCR amplified TCR CDR3 regions from genomic DNA. Extracted genomic DNA from each cell subset was spread evenly across all wells of several immunoSEQ 96-well plates, with each plate serving as a replicate. Each replicate PCR for sorted subsets received around 200 ng genomic DNA, equal to about 30,000 T cell genomes. Purified libraries were quantified with a Qubit 3.0 fluorometer, sized on a Bioanalyzer 2100, and re-quantified with the KAPA Library Quantification kit. Each immunoSEQ 96-well plate was sequenced on its own single-read 150-cycle Illumina NextSeq 550 flow cell. The paper's processing steps were these. Because the immunoSEQ output held only junctional sequences and lacked quality scores, the filtering could not match the filtering applied to full-length reads. To assign V/J genes and CDR3, sequences were annotated using PyIR, a Python wrapper for IgBLAST v1.9, with IMGT germline references. Reads were removed for weak V/J assignments (E-value above 1e-6), missing CDR3, stop codons, out-of-frame junctions, or ambiguous translated residues. A V3J clonotype was defined by an identical inferred V gene, J gene, and CDR3 amino acid sequence. To compute the percentage overlap between repertoires, the number of shared unique clonotypes was divided by the size of the smaller repertoire. Repertoire richness was assessed with RTK rarefaction, the Chao1 estimator, and Recon v2.1 estimates of unobserved clonotypes. OLGA was used to compute generation probabilities for all TCRbeta clonotypes that the gDNA method yielded from a handful of donors. TCRdb mirrors the immuneACCESS table, restricted to in-frame sequences. Some clones are absent from its copies; in checked studies, under half trace to an unresolved V gene, and the reason for the others is unknown. Clonal size and the V and J genes are those of that table, whereas D and trimming came from the DNA. A total of about 1.1 million clones appear in this sample, about 80% of them only once. The ten largest clones capture roughly 0.55% of the sample.

This clone showed up just a few times. The antigen it recognizes is unknown. It has no much larger one-base neighbor in the sample; base qualities were not kept. The donors were healthy, HIV-negative adults with no recently reported acute infections or vaccinations. Every donor was a Caucasian adult living in Nashville, Tennessee, USA. CD4+ T cells were enriched through magnetic negative selection, after which naive cells were positively selected on CD45RA and the remaining negative fraction served as the memory subset. Blood was obtained by leukapheresis, after which PBMCs were separated by Ficoll-Histopaque density gradient centrifugation and cryopreserved in liquid nitrogen vapor phase. Analytical flow cytometry was used to check the purity and quantity of each magnetically sorted T cell population. Each sorted fraction had its genomic DNA isolated and then quantified by UV absorbance on a Nanodrop 2000c.

What the work shows at the level of the full study, not this receptor alone: The small number of donors limited the genetic and exposure-history diversity represented. Sampling was limited to blood, and TCR repertoires in tissue likely differ from TCR repertoires in blood. Compared with non-shared clonotypes, the clonotypes found in all four sorted-subset donors had higher generation probabilities. Naive subsets generally had larger estimated clonotype richness than memory subsets did. Approximately 4.8% of naive CD4, around 3.5% of naive CD8, roughly 2.4% of memory CD4, and over 0.35% of memory CD8 clonotypes were shared across several donors. Incomplete sequencing was indicated by rarefaction of sorted-subset datasets, despite the large sequencing depth. Based on pairwise subsampling, the degree of clonotype sharing among donors was expected to be affected by sequencing depth.

Including the terminal cysteine and phenylalanine, the CDR3 comprises 15 residues. Only the CDR3 part of the read is kept: 45 bases, read in frame from the first base. Trimming takes 4 bases off V and 6 bases off J; junction bases not matched to a gene: 5. From a lookup of the germline V gene, CDR1 and CDR2 are SNHLY and FYNNEI. The V and J genes are TRBV2 and TRBJ1-5, and 11 bases in between align with TRBD1. This receptor was taken from a man between 18 and 29 years old in good health. Some clones in this sample may be carry-over from other donors' samples. The specimen was memory CD4+ T cells from PBMCs. This specimen's cell subset or site label, per the study, means: CD45RA-negative fraction. CDR3 region: CASSVRTGGGQPQHF. Here is the DNA: TGTGCCAGCAGTGTTCGGACAGGGGGCGGTCAGCCCCAGCATTTT. Joined to the reference TRBV2 and TRBJ1-5 proteins, this CDR3 gives the full variable domain: EPEVTQTPSHQVTQMGQEVILRCVPISNHLYFYWYRQILGQKVEFLVSFYNNEISEKSEIFDDQFSVERPDGSNFTLKIRSTKLEDSAMYFCASSVRTGGGQPQHFGDGTRLSIL.